This TCR beta chain derives from a study of blood T cell dynamics during melanoma immunotherapy. Noted time point: pre-treatment baseline. Per the germline V gene, CDR1 is SGHRS and CDR2 is YFSETQ. The CDR3 extends over 14 amino acids. V was cut by 5 bases and J by 0 bases, with 11 bases left in between. DNA loading was fixed at 350 ng for all bulk PBMC samples. The table came from immunoSEQ multiplex PCR; TCRdb's copy has only in-frame clones and leaves some out. The sample records some 20,000 clones, around 92% being singletons. This receptor was obtained from a human donor with melanoma. Sample: blood, taken from a patient treated with checkpoint blockade. The V call is TRBV5-1, the J call TRBJ1-1, with D possibly matching TRBD1 (6 bases). Here the CDR3 reads CASRRTGLNTEAFF. CDR3 DNA sequence: TGCGCCAGCAGACGAACAGGGTTGAACACTGAAGCTTTCTTT.